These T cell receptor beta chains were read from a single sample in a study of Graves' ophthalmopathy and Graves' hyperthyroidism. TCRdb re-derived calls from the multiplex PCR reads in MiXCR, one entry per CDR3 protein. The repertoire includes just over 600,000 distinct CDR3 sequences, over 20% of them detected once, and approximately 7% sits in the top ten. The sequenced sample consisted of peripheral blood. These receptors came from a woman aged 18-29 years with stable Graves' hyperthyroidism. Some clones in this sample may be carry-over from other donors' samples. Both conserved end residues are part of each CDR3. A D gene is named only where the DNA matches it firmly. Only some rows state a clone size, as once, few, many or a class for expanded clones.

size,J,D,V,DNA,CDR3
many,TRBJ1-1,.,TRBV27,TGTGCCAGCAGTTTCAATGCGAACACTGAAGCTTTCTTT,CASSFNANTEAFF
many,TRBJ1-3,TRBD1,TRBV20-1,TGCCCCGGACCTAATGAAACAGGGACAGACTCTGGAAACACCATATATTTT,CPGPNETGTDSGNTIYF
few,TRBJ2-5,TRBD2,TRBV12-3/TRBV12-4,TGTGCCAGCAGTTTAAAGGCGGGAGAAGAGACCCAGTACTTC,CASSLKAGEETQYF
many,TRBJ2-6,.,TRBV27,TGTGCCAGCAGTTTAAGGAGGTTCTCTGGGGCCAACGTCCTGACTTTC,CASSLRRFSGANVLTF
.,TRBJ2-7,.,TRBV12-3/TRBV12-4,TGTGCCAGCAGTCTCCGGGGCCAGTCGGACGAGCAGTACTTC,CASSLRGQSDEQYF
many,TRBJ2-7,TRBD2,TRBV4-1,TGCGCCAGCAGCCAACTCCTCACTAGCGGGAGGTTCGGTCGGGTAAACGAGCAGTACTTC,CASSQLLTSGRFGRVNEQYF
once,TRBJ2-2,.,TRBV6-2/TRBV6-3,TGTGCCAGCAGAACGGACGCCGGCGGAAGCGGGGAGCTGTTTTTT,CASRTDAGGSGELFF
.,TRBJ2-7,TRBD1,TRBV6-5,TGTGCCAGCAGTTCCCGGGACAGGGACCACTACGAGCAGTACTTC,CASSSRDRDHYEQYF
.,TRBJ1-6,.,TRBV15,TGTGCCACCAGCAGAGATCCCCAGGGTAATTCACCCCTCCACTTT,CATSRDPQGNSPLHF
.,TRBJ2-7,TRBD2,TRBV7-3,TGTGCCAGCAGCACTAGACTAGCCGGTTCGTTCGAGCAGTACTTC,CASSTRLAGSFEQYF
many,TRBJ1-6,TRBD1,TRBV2,TGTGCCAGCGCACAGGGGAGTTCACCCCTCCACTTT,CASAQGSSPLHF
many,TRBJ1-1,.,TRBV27,TGTGCCAGCAGTCCACGTAGCCCTCTGAACACTGAAGCTTTCTTT,CASSPRSPLNTEAFF
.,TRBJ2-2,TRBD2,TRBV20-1,TGCAGTGCTCAGAGGGGTGCGGGAGCGGACACCGGGGAGCTGTTTTTT,CSAQRGAGADTGELFF
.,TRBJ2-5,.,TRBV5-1,TGCGCCAGCAGCTCTGGCAGGGGAGAGACCAAGTACTTC,CASSSGRGETKYF
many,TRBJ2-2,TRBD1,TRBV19,TGTGCCAGTGGGACAGGGCTCGACACCGGGGAGCTGTTTTTT,CASGTGLDTGELFF
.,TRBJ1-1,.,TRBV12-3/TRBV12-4,TGTGCCAGCAGTTTACAAGTTGGGATTGAAGCTTTCTTT,CASSLQVGIEAFF
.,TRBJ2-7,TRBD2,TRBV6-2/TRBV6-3,TGTGCCAGCACCAGTCCCCCTAGCGGGAGCTCCTACGAGCAGTACTTC,CASTSPPSGSSYEQYF
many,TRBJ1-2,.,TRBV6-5,TGTGCCAGCAGTCAGGACAGTATCTATGGCTACACCTTC,CASSQDSIYGYTF
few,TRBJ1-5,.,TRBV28,TGTGCCATCACAGGGAAGGGTCAGCCCCAGCATTTT,CAITGKGQPQHF
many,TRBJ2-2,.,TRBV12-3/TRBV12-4,TGTGCCAGCAAGGTGACCGGGGAGCTGTTTTTT,CASKVTGELFF
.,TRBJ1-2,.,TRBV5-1,TGCGCCAGCAGCGTTAGGGGCAGGAGTTATGGCTACACCTTC,CASSVRGRSYGYTF
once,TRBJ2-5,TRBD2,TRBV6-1,TGTGCCAGCAGCCCGCTGGGCGGGAGGGTCCAAGAGACCCAGTACTTC,CASSPLGGRVQETQYF
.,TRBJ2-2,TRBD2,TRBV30,TGTGCCTGGAAGCGGGAGAGCACCGGGGAGCTGTGTTTT,CAWKRESTGELCF
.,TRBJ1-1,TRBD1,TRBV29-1,TGCAGCGTGGAAACAGGGGGCGGTACTGAAGCTTTCTTT,CSVETGGGTEAFF
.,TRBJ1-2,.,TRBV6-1,TGTGCCAGCAGTGAAGGGCAGGTCTGGTATGGCTACACCTTC,CASSEGQVWYGYTF